This TCR beta chain derives from a study of blood T cell repertoires in COVID-19. At the level of the study: From T cells, B-cell-depleted T cells, or PBMCs came the material, which was cDNA or gDNA.

Authors' methods: It was from reference gene primer amplification that nucleated cell counts were estimated. Sequencing was performed with immunoSEQ multiplex PCR; in TCRdb, only in-frame clones are kept and a portion is missing. That table supplies the V and J calls and clone size; D and trimming were determined from the DNA. This table holds about 120,000 clones, 90% found once. Seattle patient enrollment occurred during active infection, with longitudinal follow-up thereafter. The CDR3 contains 16 residues. Trimming cost V 2 bases and J 4 bases, with 15 bases left between them. CDR1 and CDR2 (germline): SEHNR, FQNEAQ (reference sequence).

The source is a man between 60 and 75 years old with COVID-19, enrolled during active disease. The V gene is TRBV7-9, the J gene TRBJ2-1; D is possibly TRBD2 (5 bases). The specimen sequenced was peripheral blood. The CDR3 loop is CASSLYRGTGYNEQFF. CDR3 coding DNA: TGTGCCAGCAGCTTATATCGGGGTACGGGGTACAATGAGCAGTTCTTC. Drawing the rest from reference TRBV7-9 and TRBJ2-1, the complete variable domain is DTGVSQNPRHKITKRGQNVTFRCDPISEHNRLYWYRQTLGQGPEFLTYFQNEAQLEKSRLLSDRFSAERPKGSFSTLEIQRTEQGDSAMYLCASSLYRGTGYNEQFFGPGTRLTVL.